This T cell receptor beta chain was found in a study of shared clonotypes between healthy human individuals. Whole-study results and caveats: Genetic and exposure-history diversity was limited by the small donor number.

Terminally differentiated effector memory CD45RA+ cells were excluded from the naive CD8 cells, which were CD45RO-negative and positively selected for CCR7. Replicate sorted-subset PCRs were loaded with around 220 ng DNA, 25,000 to 30,000 T cell genomes. Sequenced by immunoSEQ multiplex PCR; TCRdb stores in-frame clones only, minus some. The table records around 560,000 clones, around 96% of them present only once. With respect to this clone: The antigen remains undetermined.

The V and J ends lost 3 bases and 2 bases, in that order; junction bases with no gene match: 8. This CDR3 is built from 16 residues. The germline gives CDR1 SQVTM, CDR2 ANQGSEA. This TCR was recovered from a woman aged 25 to 39 in good health. The sequencing sample was made of naive CD8+ T cells sorted from blood. The V call is TRBV29-1, the J call TRBJ2-7, with 12 positions matching TRBD2. This CDR3 reads CSVEWLLAGGTYEQYF. CDR3 DNA sequence: TGCAGCGTTGAGTGGTTGCTAGCGGGAGGGACCTACGAGCAGTACTTC.